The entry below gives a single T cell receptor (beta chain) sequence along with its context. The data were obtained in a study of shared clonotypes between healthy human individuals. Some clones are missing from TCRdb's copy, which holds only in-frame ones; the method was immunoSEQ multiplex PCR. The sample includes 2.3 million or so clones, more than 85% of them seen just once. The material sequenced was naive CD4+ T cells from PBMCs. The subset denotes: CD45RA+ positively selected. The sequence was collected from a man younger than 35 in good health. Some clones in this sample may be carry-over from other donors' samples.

The chain's CDR3 is CASRGQGLEDQPQHF. The CDR3, as DNA: TGTGCCAGCAGGGGTCAGGGACTCGAAGATCAGCCCCAGCATTTT. This chain uses TRBV6-5 with TRBJ1-5, with D tentatively TRBD1 (5 bases). The germline gives CDR1 MNHEY, CDR2 SVGAGI. There are 15 residues in the CDR3. Deletions cut 6 bases from V and 5 bases from J, with 17 bases between.